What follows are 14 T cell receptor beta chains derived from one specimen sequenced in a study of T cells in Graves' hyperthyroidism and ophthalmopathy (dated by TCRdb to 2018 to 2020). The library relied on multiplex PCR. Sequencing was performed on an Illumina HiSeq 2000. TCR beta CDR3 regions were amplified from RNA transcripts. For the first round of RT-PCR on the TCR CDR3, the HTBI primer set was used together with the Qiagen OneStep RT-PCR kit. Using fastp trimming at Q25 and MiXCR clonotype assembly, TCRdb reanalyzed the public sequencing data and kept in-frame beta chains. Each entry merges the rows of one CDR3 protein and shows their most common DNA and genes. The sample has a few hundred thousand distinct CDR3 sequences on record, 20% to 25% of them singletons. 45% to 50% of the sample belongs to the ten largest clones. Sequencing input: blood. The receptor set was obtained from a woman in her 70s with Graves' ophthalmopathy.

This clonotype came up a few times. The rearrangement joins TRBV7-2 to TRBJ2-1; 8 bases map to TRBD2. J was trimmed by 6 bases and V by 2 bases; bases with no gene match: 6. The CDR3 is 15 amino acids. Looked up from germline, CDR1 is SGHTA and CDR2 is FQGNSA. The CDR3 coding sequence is TGTGCCAGCAGCTTAAGCGGGAGAGGGAGCAATGAGCAGTTCTTC. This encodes CASSLSGRGSNEQFF.

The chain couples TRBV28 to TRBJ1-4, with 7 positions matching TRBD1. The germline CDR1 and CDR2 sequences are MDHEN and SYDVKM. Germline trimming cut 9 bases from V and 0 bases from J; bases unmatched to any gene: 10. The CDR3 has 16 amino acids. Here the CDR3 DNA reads TGTGCCAGTAGAAGCCCAGGGGGTTCAACTAATGAAAAACTGTTTTTT. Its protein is CASRSPGGSTNEKLFF.

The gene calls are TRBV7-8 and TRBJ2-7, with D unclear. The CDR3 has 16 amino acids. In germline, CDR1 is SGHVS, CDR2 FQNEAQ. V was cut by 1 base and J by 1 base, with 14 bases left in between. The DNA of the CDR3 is TGTGCCAGCAGCTTAGTGGAGAGGTACCCTTCCTACGAGCAGTACTTC. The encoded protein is CASSLVERYPSYEQYF.

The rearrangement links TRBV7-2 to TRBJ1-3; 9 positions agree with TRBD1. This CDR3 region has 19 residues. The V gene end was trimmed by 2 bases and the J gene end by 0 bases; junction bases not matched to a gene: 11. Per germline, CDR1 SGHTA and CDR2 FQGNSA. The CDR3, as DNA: TGTGCCAGCAGCTTAAGGGTGACAGGGGGGGTCCCCTCTGGAAACACCATATATTTT. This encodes CASSLRVTGGVPSGNTIYF.

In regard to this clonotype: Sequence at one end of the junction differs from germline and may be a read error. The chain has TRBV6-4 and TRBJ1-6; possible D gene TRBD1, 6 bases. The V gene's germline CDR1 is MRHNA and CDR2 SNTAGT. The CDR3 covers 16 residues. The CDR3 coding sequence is TGTGCCAGCAGTTACTCGGGGGCCAGGGTTAATTCACCCCTCCACTTT. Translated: CASSYSGARVNSPLHF.

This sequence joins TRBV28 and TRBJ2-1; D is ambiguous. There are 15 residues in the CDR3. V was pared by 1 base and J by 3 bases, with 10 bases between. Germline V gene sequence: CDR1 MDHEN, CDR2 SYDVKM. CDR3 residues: CASSLSAGIYNEQFF. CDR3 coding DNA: TGTGCCAGCAGTTTATCGGCAGGAATCTACAATGAGCAGTTCTTC.

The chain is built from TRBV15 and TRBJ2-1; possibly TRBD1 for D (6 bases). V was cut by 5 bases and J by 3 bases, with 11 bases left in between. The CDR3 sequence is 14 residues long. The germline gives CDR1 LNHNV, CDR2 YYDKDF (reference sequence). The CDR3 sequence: CATSAGAVYNEQFF. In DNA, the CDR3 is TGTGCCACCAGCGCAGGGGCTGTCTACAATGAGCAGTTCTTC.

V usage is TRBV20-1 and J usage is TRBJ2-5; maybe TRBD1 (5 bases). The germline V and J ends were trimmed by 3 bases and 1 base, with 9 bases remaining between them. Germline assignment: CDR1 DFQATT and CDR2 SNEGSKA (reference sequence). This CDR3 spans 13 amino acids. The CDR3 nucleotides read TGCAGTGCTAGGACAGCCAGCCAAGAGACCCAGTACTTC. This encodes CSARTASQETQYF.

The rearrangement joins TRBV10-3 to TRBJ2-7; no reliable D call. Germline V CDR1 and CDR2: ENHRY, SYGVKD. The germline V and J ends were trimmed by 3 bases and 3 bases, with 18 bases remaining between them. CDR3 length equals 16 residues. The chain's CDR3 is CAISDKNPPGLYEQYF. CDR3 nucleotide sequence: TGTGCCATCAGTGATAAAAACCCCCCGGGCCTCTACGAGCAGTACTTC.

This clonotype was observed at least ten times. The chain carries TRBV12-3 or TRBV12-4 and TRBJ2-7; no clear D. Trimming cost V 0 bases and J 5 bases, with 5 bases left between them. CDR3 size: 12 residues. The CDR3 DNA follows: TGTGCCAGCAGTTTAGCGTCCCACGAGCAGTACTTC. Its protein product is CASSLASHEQYF.

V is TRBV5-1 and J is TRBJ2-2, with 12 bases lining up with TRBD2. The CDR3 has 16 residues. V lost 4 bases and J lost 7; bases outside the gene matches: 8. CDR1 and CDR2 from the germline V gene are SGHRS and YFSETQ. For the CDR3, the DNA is TGCGCCAGCAGCCGTCCTAGCGGGAGGGCTGGCGGGGAGCTGTTTTTT. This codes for CASSRPSGRAGGELFF.

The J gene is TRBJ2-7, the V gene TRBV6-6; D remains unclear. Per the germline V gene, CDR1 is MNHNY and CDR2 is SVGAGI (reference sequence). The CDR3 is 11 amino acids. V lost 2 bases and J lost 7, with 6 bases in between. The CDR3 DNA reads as TGTGCCAGCAGTTACGGCAGGGAGCAGTACTTC. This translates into CASSYGREQYF.

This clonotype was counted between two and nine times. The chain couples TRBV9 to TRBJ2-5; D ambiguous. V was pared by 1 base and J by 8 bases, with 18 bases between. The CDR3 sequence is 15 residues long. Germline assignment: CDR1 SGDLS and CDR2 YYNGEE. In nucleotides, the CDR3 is TGTGCCAGCAGCGTATTCAGTAGTCTAGAGAGCACCCAGTACTTC. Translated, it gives CASSVFSSLESTQYF.

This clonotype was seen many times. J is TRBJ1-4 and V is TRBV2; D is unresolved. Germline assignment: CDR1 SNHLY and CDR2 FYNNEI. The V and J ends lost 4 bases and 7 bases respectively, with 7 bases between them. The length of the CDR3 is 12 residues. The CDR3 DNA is TGTGCCAGCAGTGCGGCGGCTGAAAAACTGTTTTTT. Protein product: CASSAAAEKLFF.